The source of this T cell receptor beta chain is a study of cytomegalovirus exposure and HLA in healthy donors. PCR primers comprised 60 Vbeta and 13 Jbeta primers. TCRdb's copy holds only in-frame clones and misses some; the assay was immunoSEQ multiplex PCR. Among more than 90,000 clones listed, 78% were seen once. CDR1 MNHEY and CDR2 SMNVEV come from the germline V gene (reference sequence). The V gene lost 5 bases and the J gene lost 4 bases, with 9 bases spanning the gap. CDR3 length: 13 residues. The chain is built from TRBV27 and TRBJ1-3, with TRBD1 as a possible D gene (5 bases). The sequencing input was PBMCs. The TCR originated in a woman between 35 and 50 years old in good health and CMV-seropositive. The CDR3 DNA is TGTGCCAGCAGTCCAGGGCACGGAAACACCATATATTTT. It yields the protein CASSPGHGNTIYF.